This TCR beta chain was captured by sequencing in a study of blood T cell repertoires in COVID-19. The CDR3 runs to 16 residues. The V gene end was trimmed by 4 bases and the J gene end by 4 bases; junction bases not matched to a gene: 6. The germline V gene encodes CDR1 LGHDT and CDR2 YNNKEL (reference sequence). Assay: immunoSEQ multiplex PCR; the TCRdb copy retains only in-frame clones and omits some. Of roughly 120,000 clones listed, 84% are singletons. Sequencing input: peripheral blood. The TCR was taken from a woman between 35 and 50 years old with acute or convalescent COVID-19. This chain uses TRBV3-1 (or the pseudogene TRBV3-2) with TRBJ2-1; 11 bases are a match to TRBD2. CDR3: CASSPIGTSGYNEQFF. The DNA of the CDR3 is TGTGCCAGCAGCCCGATCGGGACTAGCGGTTACAATGAGCAGTTCTTC.